The entry that follows covers one T cell receptor (beta chain) sequence. TCRdb independently ran MiXCR on the RACE reads; one entry per CDR3 protein. This repertoire shows tens of thousands of distinct CDR3 sequences, 10% to 15% found once; its top ten account for around 5.8%. The ends lost 5 bases at V and 0 bases at J; junction bases unmatched: 4. Germline lookup yields CDR1 MNHEY and CDR2 SMNVEV (reference sequence). This CDR3 region has 16 residues. Regarding time point: patch test 3, about 24 weeks after DPC sensitization. The sample's treatment: therapeutic diphenylcyclopropenone sensitization with weekly scalp DPC. This entry comes from a study of human T cells and chemical hapten exposure.

Specimen: whole blood, collected in connection with sensitization to the hapten diphenylcyclopropenone (DPC). This receptor was obtained from a woman in her 50s with alopecia areata. Some clones in this sample may be carry-over from other donors' samples. V and J are TRBV27 and TRBJ2-6; 7 nucleotides agree with TRBD1. The CDR3 is CASSPQGYSGANVLTF. CDR3 DNA sequence: TGTGCCAGCAGTCCACAGGGGTACTCTGGGGCCAACGTCCTGACTTTC.